This T cell receptor (beta chain) came from a study of T cell repertoires in cytomegalovirus infection. Study in general: As its CMV epitopes, the study selected recently identified HLA-C-restricted and well-studied HLA-B-restricted targets. CMV infection and matching HLA type were both indicated by public TCR beta signatures.

About this clonotype itself: What it recognizes is unknown.

Germline loops: CDR1 MGHRA, CDR2 YSYEKL. The V gene lost 2 bases and the J gene lost 6 bases, with 10 bases spanning the gap. This CDR3 contains 13 residues. TCRdb processed the reads anew with MiXCR; each CDR3 protein has one entry. The data contain hundreds of thousands of distinct CDR3 sequences, over 25% of them singletons. The gene calls are TRBV4-1 and TRBJ1-2; no definite D call. The sequenced sample was cultured CD8+ T cells from PBMCs, obtained from culture after CMV antigen stimulation. This clonotype originated in a human donor in good health (CMV status not recorded). Some clones in this sample may be carry-over from other donors' samples. CDR3 residues: CASSQLLQNGYTF. In nucleotides, the CDR3 is TGCGCCAGCAGCCAACTGTTGCAGAATGGCTACACCTTC.